The rows below give T cell receptor beta chains drawn from one sample of a study of tumor-infiltrating lymphocytes in primary liver carcinoma. A single record per CDR3 protein comes from TCRdb applying MiXCR to the multiplex PCR reads. The sample has tens of thousands of distinct CDR3 sequences, 70% to 75% seen once. The sample taken for sequencing was liver tumor tissue from sampling region 2. The receptors stem from a man aged 40-49 years with primary liver carcinoma and hepatitis B virus infection. The CDR3 runs from the conserved cysteine through the conserved F or W. A D gene is named only where the DNA matches it firmly. A row's size may be missing; if present it is once, few, many or a size class.

D	size	V	J	CDR3	DNA
-	-	TRBV12-3/TRBV12-4	TRBJ2-6	CASSLSSHPGVNVLTF	TGTGCCAGCAGTTTATCTTCGCACCCTGGGGTCAACGTCCTGACTTTC
-	many	TRBV5-1	TRBJ2-5	CASGAGTQETQYF	TGCGCCAGCGGGGCAGGAACCCAAGAGACCCAGTACTTC
-	-	TRBV18	TRBJ1-5	CASSSTGTQPQHF	TGTGCCAGCTCATCTACAGGAACTCAGCCCCAGCATTTT
-	many	TRBV29-1	TRBJ2-7	CSVEVGALGEQYF	TGCAGCGTTGAAGTAGGGGCTCTTGGCGAGCAGTACTTC
TRBD2	many	TRBV4-1	TRBJ2-7	CASSQDPASGGGYEQYF	TGCGCCAGCAGCCAAGATCCGGCTAGCGGGGGGGGCTACGAGCAGTACTTC
-	-	TRBV7-9	TRBJ1-3	CTSEGSGNTIYF	TGTACCAGCGAGGGCAGCGGAAACACCATATATTTT
TRBD1	-	TRBV10-3	TRBJ2-7	CAIGRDRLENEQYF	TGTGCCATCGGCCGGGACAGGCTGGAAAACGAGCAGTACTTC
-	few	TRBV29-1	TRBJ2-5	CSVEALEKAQYF	-
TRBD2	-	TRBV5-5	TRBJ2-1	CASSLKKLAGASSYKEQFF	TGTGCCAGCAGCCTGAAAAAGCTAGCGGGGGCAAGTTCCTACAAAGAGCAGTTCTTC
TRBD1	-	TRBV11-3	TRBJ2-5	CASSTGTAHATQYF	TGTGCCAGCAGCACCGGGACAGCGCATGCTACCCAGTACTTC
-	-	TRBV28	TRBJ2-4	CASSSLRKVCWVNIHYF	TGTGCCAGCAGTTCACTAAGAAAGGTCTGTTGGGTAAACATTCATTACTTC
-	-	TRBV10-3	TRBJ1-2	CATSDDYYDYTF	TGTGCCACCAGTGATGATTACTATGACTACACCTTC
-	-	TRBV14	TRBJ2-3	CASSQDLPGDGDTQCF	TGTGCCAGCAGCCAGGATCTACCTGGAGACGGGGATACGCAGTGTTTT
-	-	TRBV29-1	TRBJ2-7	CNVETPHEQCF	TGCAACGTTGAAACCCCTCACGAGCAGTGCTTC
TRBD1	few	TRBV20-1	TRBJ1-1	CSGTGGGLNTEAFF	TGCAGTGGTACAGGGGGGGGCTTGAACACTGAAGCTTTCTTT
-	-	TRBV28	TRBJ2-7	CASSSLMFSRGFEQYF	TGTGCCAGCAGTTCCCTAATGTTCTCCCGAGGGTTTGAGCAGTACTTC